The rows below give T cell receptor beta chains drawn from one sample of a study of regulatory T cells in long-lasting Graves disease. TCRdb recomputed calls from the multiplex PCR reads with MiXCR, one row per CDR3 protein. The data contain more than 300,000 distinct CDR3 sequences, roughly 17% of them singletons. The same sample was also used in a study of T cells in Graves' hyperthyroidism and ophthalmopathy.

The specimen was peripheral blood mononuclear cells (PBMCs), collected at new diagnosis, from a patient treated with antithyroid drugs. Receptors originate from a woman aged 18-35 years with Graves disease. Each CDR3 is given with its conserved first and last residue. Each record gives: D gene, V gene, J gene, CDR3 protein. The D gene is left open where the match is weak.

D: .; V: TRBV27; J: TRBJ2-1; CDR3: CAIKNRDYNEQFF
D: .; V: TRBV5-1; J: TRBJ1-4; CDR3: CASSSSPGPMGEKLFF
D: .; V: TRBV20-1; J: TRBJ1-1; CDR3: CSASSKFEAFF
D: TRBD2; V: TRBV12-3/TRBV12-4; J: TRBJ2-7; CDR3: CASSLGGAGEQYF
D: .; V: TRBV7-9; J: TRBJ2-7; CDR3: CASSLKGGEPYEQYF
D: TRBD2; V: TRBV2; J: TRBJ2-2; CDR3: CASSDRGGRHTGELFF
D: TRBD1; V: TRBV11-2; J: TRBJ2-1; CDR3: CASSLGTGDFYNEQFF
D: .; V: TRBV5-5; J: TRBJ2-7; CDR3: CASSRGARGSSYEQYF
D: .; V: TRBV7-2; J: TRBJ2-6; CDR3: CASSLVGGGANVLTF
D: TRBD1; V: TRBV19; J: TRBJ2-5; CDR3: CASSIDRGRGRVETQYF
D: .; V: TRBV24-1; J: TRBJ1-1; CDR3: CATSDFKNTEAFF
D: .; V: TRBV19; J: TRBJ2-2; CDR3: CASSQSPTGTGELFF